These 7 T cell receptor beta chains were all obtained from the same sample, sequenced in a study of T and B cells in COVID-19 patients. BIOMED2 TRB-A/B primer pools were used in multiplex TRB PCR. TCRdb passed the multiplex PCR reads through MiXCR, listing each CDR3 protein once. The sample contains some 9,100 distinct CDR3 sequences, more than 25% of which appear only once. From blood, roughly 220-550 ng of genomic DNA served as TRB template. The specimen was blood. These receptors were collected from a human donor who had recovered from COVID-19.

This clonotype was seen only a few times. The chain's CDR3 is CASSLGQTMNTEAFF. DNA for the CDR3: TGTGCCAGCAGCTTGGGGCAGACGATGAACACTGAAGCTTTCTTT. The chain carries TRBV5-6 and TRBJ1-1; D gene unclear. V was pared by 0 bases and J by 0 bases, with 9 bases between. Germline assignment: CDR1 SGHDT and CDR2 YYEEEE. CDR3 length: 15 residues.

This chain uses TRBV19 with TRBJ2-3, with TRBD2 identical over 11 bases. The CDR3 runs 18 residues. CDR1 and CDR2 from the germline V gene are LNHDA and SQIVND (reference sequence). With 9 bases clipped from V and 6 bases from J, the junction kept 20 bases outside the gene matches. This chain's CDR3 is CASSQDGVAGGLGDTQYF. The CDR3 bases are TGTGCCAGCAGCCAAGATGGGGTAGCGGGGGGGTTGGGGGATACGCAGTATTTT.

This clonotype showed up just a few times. The genes are TRBV6-5 and TRBJ1-2; D possibly corresponds to TRBD1 (5 bases). CDR1 MNHEY and CDR2 SVGAGI come from the germline V gene. V was cut by 4 bases and J by 2 bases, with 8 bases left in between. This CDR3 has 13 amino acids. As DNA, the CDR3 is TGTGCCAGCAGTTTTGACAGAAACTATGGCTACACCTTC. Translated, it gives CASSFDRNYGYTF.

There are a few counts of this clonotype. V usage is TRBV30 and J usage is TRBJ2-7; D might be TRBD1 or TRBD2, each matching 6 bases. The CDR3 covers 13 residues. Germline V gene lookup returns CDR1 GTSNPN and CDR2 SVGIG (reference sequence). Trimming cost V 5 bases and J 6 bases, with 17 bases left between them. CDR3 nucleotides: TGTGCCTGGGGCCCGGGGGCGTTCAGCGAGCAGTACTTC. It translates to CAWGPGAFSEQYF. Based on the CDR3 plus reference TRBV30 and TRBJ2-7, the full variable domain is SQTIHQWPATLVQPVGSPLSLECTVEGTSNPNLYWYRQAAGRGLQLLFYSVGIGQISSEVPQNLSASRPQDRQFILSSKKLLLSDSGFYLCAWGPGAFSEQYFGPGTRLTVT.

This chain uses TRBV19 with TRBJ2-3, with 14 bases identical to TRBD2. Trimming at V came to 10 bases and at J to 4 bases, leaving 4 bases not matched to a gene. Per germline, CDR1 LNHDA and CDR2 SQIVND (reference sequence). This CDR3 spans 14 amino acids. The CDR3 region has the DNA TGTGCCACCGCGACTAGCGGGGGGGCAGATACGCAGTATTTT. Translation gives CATATSGGADTQYF.

The chain uses TRBV12-3 or TRBV12-4 and TRBJ1-2; 10 bases align to TRBD1. The V segment lost 6 bases and the J segment 5 bases; nucleotides outside the gene matches: 15. This CDR3 is built from 17 residues. The CDR3 coding sequence is TGTGCCAGCAGCTTAAGCCCCAGGGACAGGGGTGGATATGGCTACACCTTC. As protein: CASSLSPRDRGGYGYTF.

V and J are TRBV29-1 and TRBJ2-7; 15 bases line up with TRBD2. The V gene's germline CDR1 is SQVTM and CDR2 ANQGSEA. Unmatched junction bases numbered 9, after V lost 6 bases and J lost 3 bases. The length of the CDR3 is 16 residues. CDR3 nucleotides: TGCAGCGTGGAAAAGGGGACTAGCGGGGGGTACTACGAGCAGTACGTC. Encoded protein: CSVEKGTSGGYYEQYV.